The rows below give T cell receptor beta chains drawn from one sample of a study of T cell changes during pregnancy in multiple sclerosis. Measured with immunoSEQ multiplex PCR; TCRdb has only the in-frame clones, and not every one. The table lists 55,000 to 65,000 clones, 93% of them singletons. The starting material was peripheral blood, obtained after pregnancy. These receptors came from a female donor with multiple sclerosis, enrolled in a pregnancy study. Each CDR3 is given with its conserved first and last residue. A D gene is named only where the DNA matches it firmly. Not all rows give a size; the values are once, few, many and, for expanded clones, a class.

TRBV11-3,-,-,TRBJ2-2,CASSPQGGPGTGELFF,TGTGCCAGCAGCCCCCAGGGCGGTCCTGGCACCGGGGAGCTGTTTTTT
TRBV7-6,TRBD1,-,TRBJ2-6,CASSFVMQDRASGANVLTF,TGTGCCAGCAGCTTTGTTATGCAGGACAGGGCGTCCGGGGCCAACGTCCTGACTTTC
TRBV6-6,TRBD2,-,TRBJ2-7,CASSPGGLAGYEQYF,TGTGCCAGCAGTCCAGGGGGACTAGCGGGTTACGAGCAGTACTTC
TRBV13,-,-,TRBJ2-3,CASSSSPTEDTQYF,TGTGCCAGCAGCTCGTCACCCACTGAGGATACGCAGTATTTT
TRBV2,-,-,TRBJ1-1,CASSVERDKNTEAFF,TGTGCCAGCAGTGTGGAGCGGGACAAGAACACTGAAGCTTTCTTT
TRBV5-1,TRBD2,-,TRBJ2-2,CASSLISSGSVGNTGELFF,TGCGCCAGCAGCTTGATTTCTAGCGGGAGTGTGGGTAACACCGGGGAGCTGTTTTTT
TRBV5-6,TRBD2,-,TRBJ2-7,CASSASGGLYEQYF,TGTGCCAGCAGCGCCAGCGGGGGTCTCTACGAGCAGTACTTC
TRBV2,TRBD2,few,TRBJ2-2,CASSVLAGTTGELFF,TGTGCCAGCAGTGTTCTAGCGGGTACCACCGGGGAGCTGTTTTTT
TRBV28,-,once,TRBJ1-4,CASSRGQKLGEKLFF,TGTGCCAGCAGCAGAGGCCAGAAGCTAGGAGAAAAACTGTTTTTT
TRBV27,-,-,TRBJ2-7,CASSLTRVSYEQYF,TGTGCCAGCAGTTTAACCAGGGTGAGCTACGAGCAGTACTTC
TRBV6-5,-,-,TRBJ2-3,CASSYRGARGDTQYF,TGTGCCAGCAGTTACCGCGGGGCTCGGGGGGATACGCAGTATTTT
TRBV30,TRBD1,-,TRBJ1-5,CAWSGDRGPYSNQPQHF,TGTGCCTGGAGTGGGGACAGGGGACCATATAGCAATCAGCCCCAGCATTTT
TRBV11-3,TRBD2,-,TRBJ2-1,CASSSTSGSYNEQFF,TGTGCCAGCAGCTCGACTAGCGGGAGCTACAATGAGCAGTTCTTC
TRBV28,TRBD2,-,TRBJ2-1,CASSLWREGRFRDEQFF,TGTGCCAGCAGTTTATGGCGGGAGGGCCGATTTAGAGATGAGCAGTTCTTC
TRBV4-3,TRBD1,-,TRBJ2-7,CASSLGQGWSYEQYF,TGCGCCAGCAGCCTGGGACAGGGTTGGTCCTACGAGCAGTACTTC
TRBV6-5,TRBD1,-,TRBJ1-1,CASRTGPEAFF,TGTGCCAGCAGGACAGGGCCTGAAGCTTTCTTT
TRBV4-1,-,-,TRBJ2-3,CASSQKGDERTDTQYF,TGCGCCAGCAGCCAGAAGGGGGACGAACGCACAGATACGCAGTATTTT
TRBV13,-,-,TRBJ1-1,CASSHNTEAFF,TGTGCCAGCAGCCATAACACTGAAGCTTTCTTT
TRBV30,-,-,TRBJ2-1,CAWSLGATYNEQFF,TGTGCCTGGAGTCTAGGGGCTACCTACAATGAGCAGTTCTTC
TRBV18,TRBD2,-,TRBJ2-1,CASSLGLALPNEQFF,TGTGCCAGCTCACTCGGACTAGCGCTCCCCAATGAGCAGTTCTTC
TRBV28,-,-,TRBJ2-7,CASSKRVGGYEQYF,TGTGCCAGCAGTAAACGAGTGGGGGGCTACGAGCAGTACTTC
TRBV27,-,-,TRBJ2-7,CASSPTPIHEQYF,TGTGCCAGCAGTCCGACTCCTATCCACGAGCAGTACTTC